The 25 T cell receptor beta chains listed next were all sequenced from one sample in a study of T cells in Graves' hyperthyroidism and ophthalmopathy. Amplification yielded TCR beta CDR3 regions, with RNA transcripts as the source. TCR CDR3 regions were first amplified by RT-PCR with HTBI primers. One entry per CDR3 protein results from TCRdb running MiXCR on the multiplex PCR reads. The table lists nearly 750,000 distinct CDR3 sequences, over 35% of them singletons. Sample: blood. The receptors shown here come from a woman in her thirties or forties with Graves' hyperthyroidism.

This rearrangement joins TRBV30 to TRBJ1-5; D is possibly TRBD1 (6 bases). The germline V gene encodes CDR1 GTSNPN and CDR2 SVGIG (reference sequence). The V gene lost 5 bases and the J gene lost 1 base, with 15 bases spanning the gap. This CDR3 region has 15 residues. The CDR3: CAWGPKGGSNQPQHF. The CDR3 DNA is TGTGCCTGGGGCCCCAAGGGGGGAAGCAATCAGCCCCAGCATTTT. Full variable domain (missing parts from reference TRBV30 and TRBJ1-5): SQTIHQWPATLVQPVGSPLSLECTVEGTSNPNLYWYRQAAGRGLQLLFYSVGIGQISSEVPQNLSASRPQDRQFILSSKKLLLSDSGFYLCAWGPKGGSNQPQHFGDGTRLSIL.

J is TRBJ2-7 and V is TRBV12-3 or TRBV12-4, with 11 bases aligning to TRBD2. After removal of 6 bases from V and 10 bases from J, the junction contained 14 bases not matched to a gene. The CDR3 runs 15 residues. The CDR3 region has the DNA TGTGCCAGCAGCCAAACTAGCGGGGGACCCGCCCCACAGTACTTC. This sequence encodes CASSQTSGGPAPQYF.

Details on this clonotype: One junction end disagrees with the germline gene, perhaps due to a read error. The genes are TRBV7-6 and TRBJ2-2, with D possibly being TRBD2 (5 bases). Germline CDR1 SGHVS, CDR2 FNYEAQ. This CDR3 contains 16 residues. The CDR3 DNA follows: TGTGCCGGCAGCTTAAATGGCGGGTCAAACACCGGGGAGCTGTTTTTT. Protein sequence: CAGSLNGGSNTGELFF.

In its sample, this clonotype was seen many times. The chain uses TRBV24-1 and TRBJ1-1, with 7 nucleotides matching TRBD1. The junction had 5 bases not matched to a gene; V was cut back by 4 bases and J by 1 base. Germline V gene data show CDR1 as KGHDR and CDR2 as SFDVKD. The CDR3 runs to 15 residues. CDR3 coding DNA: TGTGCCACCAGTGACACCGGGACAGCGAACACTGAAGCTTTCTTT. Translation gives CATSDTGTANTEAFF.

The chain is built from TRBV5-1 and TRBJ2-2; D uncertain. The CDR3 is made up of 14 amino acids. CDR1 and CDR2 from the germline V gene are SGHRS and YFSETQ. V gave up 0 bases and J gave up 3 bases, with 6 bases separating them. This CDR3 is CASSLESDTGELFF. The CDR3 bases are TGCGCCAGCAGCTTGGAGAGCGACACCGGGGAGCTGTTTTTT. Full variable domain (missing parts from reference TRBV5-1 and TRBJ2-2): KAGVTQTPRYLIKTRGQQVTLSCSPISGHRSVSWYQQTPGQGLQFLFEYFSETQRNKGNFPGRFSGRQFSNSRSEMNVSTLELGDSALYLCASSLESDTGELFFGEGSRLTVL.

Worth noting for this clonotype: At one of its ends the junction is not consistent with the germline gene, which may arise from a read error. This chain uses TRBV7-2 with TRBJ2-2; possibly TRBD1 for D (6 bases). This CDR3 contains 16 residues. Germline CDR1 is SGHTA and CDR2 is FQGNSA. In nucleotides, the CDR3 is TGTGCCGGCAGCCCAGGGACAAACTCGAACACCGGGGAGCTGTTTTTT. Residues: CAGSPGTNSNTGELFF.

The V and J genes are TRBV20-1 and TRBJ2-7, with D possibly being TRBD1 (6 bases). CDR1 DFQATT and CDR2 SNEGSKA come from the germline V gene (reference sequence). This CDR3 comprises 15 residues. Trimming pared 3 bases from V and 3 bases from J, leaving 18 bases between. This chain's CDR3 is CSARIRGKPGYEQYF. CDR3 nucleotide sequence: TGCAGTGCTAGGATAAGGGGGAAGCCCGGCTACGAGCAGTACTTC.

This chain links TRBV3-1 with TRBJ2-2; no clear D gene. This CDR3 spans 14 amino acids. Germline lookup yields CDR1 LGHDT and CDR2 YNNKEL (reference sequence). Trimming took off 2 bases at V and 7 bases at J, with 11 bases between the two ends. The CDR3 region has the DNA TGTGCCAGCAGCCAAATGACGACCGTCGGGGAGCTGTTTTTT. Translation gives CASSQMTTVGELFF.

This clonotype was counted at least ten times. The chain combines TRBV5-6 with TRBJ1-5; D is unresolved. Germline V lookup: CDR1 SGHDT, CDR2 YYEEEE. This CDR3 is 15 amino acids long. The V gene lost 0 bases and the J gene lost 5 bases, with 12 bases spanning the gap. The CDR3 region has the DNA TGTGCCAGCAGCTTGGCCGAAGCGGCCCATCAGCCCCAGCATTTT. It specifies CASSLAEAAHQPQHF.

V usage is TRBV5-6 and J usage is TRBJ1-5; 8 nucleotides agree with TRBD1. Germline CDR1 SGHDT, CDR2 YYEEEE. Germline trimming cut 4 bases from V and 7 bases from J; bases unmatched to any gene: 10. The CDR3 consists of 15 residues. The CDR3 spells CASSLNQGARQPQHF. The CDR3 DNA sequence: TGTGCCAGCAGCCTCAATCAGGGGGCCCGGCAGCCCCAGCATTTT.

The chain uses TRBV12-3 or TRBV12-4 and TRBJ2-6; possibly TRBD1 for D (5 bases). V gave up 4 bases and J gave up 4 bases, with 11 bases separating them. The CDR3 loop spans 15 amino acids. The DNA for the CDR3 is TGTGCCAGCAGTTACCGACAGTGGGGGGCCAACGTCCTGACTTTC. Protein sequence: CASSYRQWGANVLTF.

This clonotype was seen ten or more times. V usage is TRBV20-1 and J usage is TRBJ1-4; D not resolved. The CDR3 has 10 amino acids. Deletions cut 5 bases from V and 5 bases from J, with 3 bases between. Per the germline V gene, CDR1 is DFQATT and CDR2 is SNEGSKA (reference sequence). CDR3 in DNA: TGCAGTGCTCGGAATGAAAAACTGTTTTTT. Translated: CSARNEKLFF.

This clonotype was detected ten times or more. The chain carries TRBV4-3 and TRBJ1-1; 8 bases line up with TRBD1. The CDR3 sequence is 12 residues long. The V and J ends lost 3 bases and 11 bases, in that order; junction bases with no gene match: 5. Germline assignment: CDR1 LGHNA and CDR2 YSLEER. CDR3 protein: CASSQETGDAFF. CDR3 DNA sequence: TGCGCCAGCAGCCAGGAGACAGGGGACGCTTTCTTT.

V is TRBV6-5 and J is TRBJ2-3; 10 nucleotides agree with TRBD2. The germline V gene encodes CDR1 MNHEY and CDR2 SVGAGI. This CDR3 has 11 amino acids. J lost 14 bases, V lost 8 bases, and 7 bases had no gene match. CDR3 DNA: TGTGCCAGCTCAGGACTAGCGGAAAGGTATTTT. Its protein is CASSGLAERYF.

This clonotype has at least ten counts. V usage is TRBV6-5 and J usage is TRBJ2-5; D ambiguous. The germline gives CDR1 MNHEY, CDR2 SVGAGI. V lost 1 base to trimming and J lost 4 bases, with 16 bases between them. The CDR3 consists of 16 residues. In DNA, the CDR3 is TGTGCCAGCAGTTACTGGGCCACTGGGATGCGAGAGACCCAGTACTTC. Amino acids: CASSYWATGMRETQYF.

The gene calls are TRBV19 and TRBJ2-2, with 7 bases matching TRBD1. The CDR3 covers 17 residues. Germline V gives CDR1 LNHDA, CDR2 SQIVND (reference sequence). V dropped 7 bases and J dropped 4; count of bases not matched to a gene: 15. The CDR3 nucleotides are TGTGCCAGTACCCCAGGGGGAGACAGGGCGGCCACCGGGGAGCTGTTTTTT. Amino acids: CASTPGGDRAATGELFF.

Note on this clonotype: One junction end disagrees with the germline gene, perhaps due to a read error. The chain couples TRBV7-2 to TRBJ2-7; 9 positions agree with TRBD1. This CDR3 has 14 amino acids. CDR1 and CDR2 (germline): SGHTA, FQGNSA. CDR3 sequence: CASSLGGQGYEQCF. Written as DNA, the CDR3 is TGTGCCAGCAGCTTAGGGGGACAGGGCTACGAGCAGTGCTTC.

In the case of this clonotype: Just one base apart from a much larger clone, this may be a read error. V usage is TRBV19 and J usage is TRBJ1-5; D may be TRBD1 (5 bases). Trimming took 5 bases from V and 4 from J, leaving 21 bases between them. Germline-derived CDR1 and CDR2 are LNHDA and SQIVND (reference sequence). CDR3 length: 17 amino acids. The CDR3 sequence: CASSFGVLGRTNQPQHF. The CDR3 nucleotides are TGTGCCAGTAGTTTCGGAGTGTTGGGGCGGACTAATCAGCCCCAGCATTTT.

The chain has TRBV7-9 and TRBJ1-2, with TRBD1 as a possible D gene (6 bases). The germline gives CDR1 SEHNR, CDR2 FQNEAQ (reference sequence). This CDR3 contains 15 residues. The V gene lost 6 bases and the J gene lost 6 bases, with 20 bases spanning the gap. The CDR3 is CASSPPTPTGHGYTF. CDR3 coding DNA: TGTGCCAGCAGTCCCCCTACTCCTACAGGGCATGGCTACACCTTC. Full variable domain (remainder filled in from reference TRBV7-9 and TRBJ1-2): DTGVSQNPRHKITKRGQNVTFRCDPISEHNRLYWYRQTLGQGPEFLTYFQNEAQLEKSRLLSDRFSAERPKGSFSTLEIQRTEQGDSAMYLCASSPPTPTGHGYTFGSGTRLTVV.

The chain employs TRBV10-3 and TRBJ1-1; unclear D gene. The CDR3 is 14 amino acids. V lost 0 bases and J lost 0, with 5 bases in between. CDR1 is ENHRY, CDR2 SYGVKD, per germline. The CDR3 loop reads CAISESRMNTEAFF. The CDR3 nucleotides are TGTGCCATCAGTGAGTCGCGTATGAACACTGAAGCTTTCTTT.

V and J are TRBV5-1 and TRBJ2-7; D possibly corresponds to TRBD2 (6 bases). This CDR3 is 13 amino acids long. Between the trimmed V and J ends, which lost 6 bases and 6 bases, there was a span of 16 bases. Germline CDR1 reads SGHRS; CDR2 reads YFSETQ. As DNA, the CDR3 is TGCGCCAGCACCTTTTTCCCCGGGGGCGAGCAGTACTTC. It codes for CASTFFPGGEQYF. The full variable domain, completed using reference TRBV5-1 and TRBJ2-7, is KAGVTQTPRYLIKTRGQQVTLSCSPISGHRSVSWYQQTPGQGLQFLFEYFSETQRNKGNFPGRFSGRQFSNSRSEMNVSTLELGDSALYLCASTFFPGGEQYFGPGTRLTVT.

This clonotype was counted at least ten times. This chain links TRBV19 with TRBJ2-5; tentatively, D is TRBD2 (5 bases). There are 13 residues in the CDR3. Germline loops: CDR1 LNHDA, CDR2 SQIVND (reference sequence). V lost 0 bases and J lost 4, with 6 bases in between. The CDR3 bases are TGTGCCAGTAGTATAGACGGAGGAGAGACCCAGTACTTC. Its translation is CASSIDGGETQYF.

CDR3 protein: CASSYFAPDVGPLGGNTIYF. CDR3 bases: TGTGCCAGCAGTTACTTCGCTCCGGATGTGGGACCACTTGGCGGAAACACCATATATTTT. This chain joins TRBV6-5 and TRBJ1-3, with D perhaps TRBD1 (5 bases). Germline V gene data show CDR1 as MNHEY and CDR2 as SVGAGI. V gave up 1 base and J gave up 4 bases, with 26 bases separating them. The CDR3 loop spans 20 amino acids.

This chain links TRBV10-3 with TRBJ2-3; tentative D call: TRBD2 (5 bases). This CDR3 is 15 amino acids long. Trimming took 3 bases from V and 0 from J, leaving 10 bases between them. Germline CDR1 reads ENHRY; CDR2 reads SYGVKD. The chain's CDR3 is CAISDSSGSTDTQYF. CDR3 in DNA: TGTGCCATCAGTGATAGTTCGGGGAGCACAGATACGCAGTATTTT.

This clonotype was counted a single time. The chain combines TRBV12-3 or TRBV12-4 with TRBJ1-4, with D maybe TRBD1 (6 bases). The length of the CDR3 is 17 residues. The V end was cut by 8 bases, the J end by 6 bases, with 25 bases between. The CDR3 loop reads CASLNGGKGGPYEKLFF. The CDR3 DNA reads as TGTGCCAGCTTAAACGGAGGGAAGGGGGGCCCCTATGAAAAACTGTTTTTT.